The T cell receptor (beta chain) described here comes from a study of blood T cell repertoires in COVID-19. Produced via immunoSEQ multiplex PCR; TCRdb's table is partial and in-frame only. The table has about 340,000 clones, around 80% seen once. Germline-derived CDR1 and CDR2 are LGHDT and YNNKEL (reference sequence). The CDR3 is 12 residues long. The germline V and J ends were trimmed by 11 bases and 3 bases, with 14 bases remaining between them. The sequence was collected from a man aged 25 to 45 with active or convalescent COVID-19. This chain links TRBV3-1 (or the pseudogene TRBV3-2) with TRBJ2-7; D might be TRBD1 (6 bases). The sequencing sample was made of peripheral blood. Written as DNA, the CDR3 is TGTGCCTCACAGGGAGACTACTACGAGCAGTACTTC. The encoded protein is CASQGDYYEQYF.